The 18 T cell receptor beta chains presented below share a single source sample, sequenced in a study of T cell changes during pregnancy in multiple sclerosis. Libraries were prepared by immunoSEQ multiplex PCR; TCRdb keeps only in-frame clonotypes and omits some of them. The sample yields 65,000 to 80,000 clones, more than 80% seen once. Sequencing was performed on CD4+ T cells from peripheral blood mononuclear cells, taken before pregnancy. Receptor source: a female donor with multiple sclerosis, enrolled in a pregnancy study.

The chain carries TRBV30 and TRBJ2-2; 13 nucleotides agree with TRBD2. The CDR3 is made up of 19 amino acids. Trimming removed 2 bases from V and 7 bases from J; junction bases left unmatched: 16. In germline, CDR1 is GTSNPN, CDR2 SVGIG (reference sequence). The CDR3 loop is CAWSRGLAGVPRRGGELFF. CDR3 DNA sequence: TGTGCCTGGAGTCGCGGACTAGCGGGGGTCCCTAGGAGGGGCGGGGAGCTGTTTTTT.

This clone appeared a few times. J is TRBJ1-1 and V is TRBV28; no clear D gene. There are 13 residues in the CDR3. In germline, CDR1 is MDHEN, CDR2 SYDVKM. The germline V and J ends were trimmed by 8 bases and 0 bases, with 10 bases remaining between them. The CDR3 DNA is TGTGCCAGCCTAGGACTGCTGAACACTGAAGCTTTCTTT. Translating gives CASLGLLNTEAFF.

This sequence joins TRBV27 and TRBJ1-1; perhaps TRBD1 as D (5 bases). The CDR3 contains 15 residues. Germline CDR1 and CDR2: MNHEY and SMNVEV (reference sequence). Trimming removed 5 bases at V and 4 bases at J, with 17 bases between. The chain's CDR3 is CASSPYQGRGTEAFF. CDR3 sequence (DNA): TGTGCCAGCAGTCCGTACCAGGGTAGAGGCACTGAAGCTTTCTTT.

The J gene is TRBJ2-2, the V gene TRBV9, with D perhaps TRBD1 (5 bases). In germline, CDR1 is SGDLS, CDR2 YYNGEE. The germline V and J ends were trimmed by 4 bases and 1 base, with 8 bases remaining between them. This CDR3 is 14 amino acids long. The CDR3 sequence is CASSPDRNTGELFF. Written as DNA, the CDR3 is TGTGCCAGCAGCCCAGACAGGAACACCGGGGAGCTGTTTTTT.

This clone was found many times. DNA for the CDR3: TGTGCCAGCAGCGTAGCCGCACAGGCCCCCTATGGCTACACCTTC. It is translated as CASSVAAQAPYGYTF. The V call is TRBV9, the J call TRBJ1-2, with D perhaps TRBD1 (5 bases). Trimming shortened V by 0 bases and J by 4 bases, and 13 bases separated the two germline ends. The CDR3 spans 15 residues. Germline CDR1 reads SGDLS; CDR2 reads YYNGEE.

The rearrangement links TRBV4-2 to TRBJ2-7; 9 nucleotides align to TRBD1. V lost 4 bases, J lost 1 base, and 8 bases stayed unmatched. Germline V gene sequence: CDR1 LGHNA, CDR2 YNFKEQ. This CDR3 is built from 16 residues. The CDR3 here is CASSLGWDRESYEQYF. The CDR3 coding sequence is TGTGCCAGCAGCCTTGGTTGGGACAGGGAGTCCTACGAGCAGTACTTC.

The V gene is TRBV5-1, the J gene TRBJ2-5; possibly TRBD2 for D (6 bases). This CDR3 has 15 amino acids. V shed 4 bases and J shed 5 bases, with 18 bases lying between them. Germline V gene lookup returns CDR1 SGHRS and CDR2 YFSETQ. The CDR3 sequence is CASSTGLLGAETQYF. CDR3 coding DNA: TGCGCCAGCAGCACGGGACTCCTAGGAGCGGAGACCCAGTACTTC.

The chain is built from TRBV2 and TRBJ2-5; D call uncertain. This CDR3 contains 12 residues. Between the trimmed V and J ends, which lost 5 bases and 5 bases, there was a span of 9 bases. Germline assignment: CDR1 SNHLY and CDR2 FYNNEI. CDR3 coding DNA: TGTGCCAGCAGTCTAATCATGGAGACCCAGTACTTC. The encoded protein is CASSLIMETQYF.

The gene calls are TRBV6-1 and TRBJ1-5; no definite D call. V lost 6 bases, J lost 7 bases, and 13 bases lay in between. The CDR3 has 13 amino acids. Germline loops: CDR1 MNHNS, CDR2 SASEGT. CDR3 DNA sequence: TGTGCCAGCAGGGATGTCCGGGGACAGCCCCAGCATTTT. The encoded protein is CASRDVRGQPQHF.

The chain is built from TRBV6-7 and TRBJ2-7, with D possibly TRBD2 on 5 matching bases. TRBV6-7 is labeled an ORF, and its function is uncertain. Trimming took 6 bases from V and 2 from J, leaving 8 bases between them. The CDR3 sequence is 12 residues long. In DNA, the CDR3 is TGTGCCAGCAGCCCCGGGGCCTACGAGCAGTACTTC. It codes for CASSPGAYEQYF.

V is TRBV9 and J is TRBJ1-3; D not resolved. In germline, CDR1 is SGDLS, CDR2 YYNGEE. This CDR3 spans 14 amino acids. Trimming shortened V by 0 bases and J by 2 bases, and 6 bases separated the two germline ends. CDR3 protein: CASSVGATGNTIYF. The CDR3 DNA follows: TGTGCCAGCAGCGTAGGGGCGACTGGAAACACCATATATTTT.

In its sample, this clone was seen a few times. This chain connects TRBV28 to TRBJ1-5; a weak D match, TRBD1 (5 bases). Germline V gene data show CDR1 as MDHEN and CDR2 as SYDVKM. The CDR3 runs to 13 residues. V was cut by 6 bases and J by 5 bases, with 11 bases left in between. In nucleotides, the CDR3 is TGTGCCAGCAGGGCAGGGTATTATCAGCCCCAGCATTTT. Amino acid sequence: CASRAGYYQPQHF. Based on the CDR3 plus reference TRBV28 and TRBJ1-5, the full variable domain is DVKVTQSSRYLVKRTGEKVFLECVQDMDHENMFWYRQDPGLGLRLIYFSYDVKMKEKGDIPEGYSVSREKKERFSLILESASTNQTSMYLCASRAGYYQPQHFGDGTRLSIL.

V is TRBV4-1 and J is TRBJ2-5; 7 bases are shared with TRBD1. Germline CDR1 and CDR2: MGHRA and YSYEKL. V shed 1 base, J shed 5 bases, and the junction held 4 bases outside the gene matches. The CDR3 is made up of 14 amino acids. This chain's CDR3 is CASSQGDRRETQYF. The DNA for the CDR3 is TGCGCCAGCAGCCAAGGGGACAGACGGGAGACCCAGTACTTC.

CDR3 protein: CASSPRQGVSYGYTF. The DNA of the CDR3 is TGCGCCAGCAGCCCCAGACAGGGAGTGAGCTATGGCTACACCTTC. This chain links TRBV5-1 with TRBJ1-2; 7 bases line up with TRBD1. CDR1 and CDR2 (germline): SGHRS, YFSETQ. This CDR3 is built from 15 residues. V trimming: 4 bases; J trimming: 4 bases; junction bases outside the gene matches: 10.

The J gene is TRBJ2-5, the V gene TRBV5-5; tentatively, D is TRBD2 (6 bases). Germline V gene data show CDR1 as SGHKS and CDR2 as YYEKEE (reference sequence). This CDR3 region has 14 residues. V lost 3 bases to trimming and J lost 5 bases, with 14 bases between them. The CDR3 DNA reads as TGTGCCAGCAGCTACATTGGGGGGAGGGAGACCCAGTACTTC. This translates into CASSYIGGRETQYF.

The chain carries TRBV5-4 and TRBJ1-1; 7 positions agree with TRBD1. The length of the CDR3 is 14 residues. V lost 2 bases, J lost 2 bases, and 3 bases stayed unmatched. CDR1 SGHNT and CDR2 YYREEE come from the germline V gene (reference sequence). Here the CDR3 DNA reads TGTGCCAGCAGCTTCCGGGACAGAAACACTGAAGCTTTCTTT. This codes for CASSFRDRNTEAFF.

The chain links TRBV5-1 to TRBJ2-5; possibly TRBD2 for D (6 bases). Between the trimmed V and J ends, which lost 6 bases and 1 base, there was a span of 16 bases. The CDR3 consists of 15 residues. Germline values: CDR1 SGHRS, CDR2 YFSETQ. The CDR3 sequence is CASTGGAAVQETQYF. The CDR3 nucleotides are TGCGCCAGCACCGGAGGGGCAGCCGTCCAAGAGACCCAGTACTTC.

The chain couples TRBV5-4 to TRBJ2-1, with 14 bases lining up with TRBD2. Germline V gives CDR1 SGHNT, CDR2 YYREEE (reference sequence). After removal of 4 bases from V and 3 bases from J, the junction contained 12 bases not matched to a gene. There are 19 residues in the CDR3. The CDR3 bases are TGTGCCAGCAGCCCCCGGGGCAGGGGACTAGCGGGAGTCTACAATGAGCAGTTCTTC. Amino acids: CASSPRGRGLAGVYNEQFF.